Below are 10 T cell receptor beta chains sequenced from a single sample in a study of T cell repertoires in cytomegalovirus infection. Using its own MiXCR run on the reads, TCRdb lists one record per CDR3 protein. The table includes about 830,000 distinct CDR3 sequences, approximately 30% detected once. These receptors have no identified antigens. Sequencing used cultured CD8+ T cells from PBMCs, obtained from culture after CMV antigen stimulation. The receptors derive from a human donor in good health (CMV status not recorded). Some clones in this sample may be carry-over from other donors' samples.

The rearrangement links TRBV2 to TRBJ1-2; D remains ambiguous. Trimming pared 7 bases from V and 3 bases from J, leaving 3 bases between. Germline-derived CDR1 and CDR2 are SNHLY and FYNNEI. The CDR3 has 10 residues. CDR3 DNA: TGTGCCAGCACCGACTATGGCTACACCTTC. It is translated as CASTDYGYTF.

This sequence joins TRBV7-4 and TRBJ2-3; TRBD2 might be the D (6 bases). V shed 5 bases and J shed 3 bases, with 21 bases lying between them. The CDR3 spans 17 residues. Germline loops: CDR1 SGHVT, CDR2 SQSDAQ. The CDR3 region has the DNA TGTGCCAGCAGCGTAGAAGAGTTGTGGGGGGAAACAGATACGCAGTATTTT. It codes for CASSVEELWGETDTQYF.

The chain uses TRBV6-1 and TRBJ1-1, with D tentatively TRBD1 (5 bases). The CDR3 runs to 14 residues. The germline CDR1 and CDR2 sequences are MNHNS and SASEGT. Trimming took 3 bases from V and 4 from J, leaving 12 bases between them. The CDR3 nucleotides read TGTGCCAGCAGTGATTCAGGGAACCCCACTGAAGCTTTCTTT. Amino acids: CASSDSGNPTEAFF.

This clonotype turned up a few times. This chain connects TRBV19 to TRBJ2-3; D uncertain. The ends were cut back, 7 bases at V and 5 bases at J, with 13 bases in the middle. Germline CDR1 LNHDA, CDR2 SQIVND (reference sequence). This CDR3 has 13 residues. CDR3 DNA sequence: TGTGCCAGTATGGGTAGGACGGGAGATACGCAGTATTTT. Translated: CASMGRTGDTQYF. Complete variable domain (other parts from reference TRBV19 and TRBJ2-3): DGGITQSPKYLFRKEGQNVTLSCEQNLNHDAMYWYRQDPGQGLRLIYYSQIVNDFQKGDIAEGYSVSREKKESFPLTVTSAQKNPTAFYLCASMGRTGDTQYFGPGTRLTVL.

J is TRBJ1-4 and V is TRBV19, with unresolved D. V was clipped by 3 bases and J by 5 bases, with 10 bases between them. This CDR3 comprises 14 residues. The germline gives CDR1 LNHDA, CDR2 SQIVND (reference sequence). As DNA, the CDR3 is TGTGCCAGTAGTATGCGGCAGGACAATGAAAAACTGTTTTTT. This sequence encodes CASSMRQDNEKLFF.

At least ten counts were recorded for this clonotype. The chain uses TRBV7-9 and TRBJ1-2; D is unresolved. CDR1 SEHNR and CDR2 FQNEAQ come from the germline V gene (reference sequence). The CDR3 runs 16 residues. V gave up 3 bases and J gave up 1 base, with 15 bases separating them. CDR3 protein: CASSFEGRGLNYGYTF. The CDR3 DNA sequence: TGTGCCAGCAGCTTCGAAGGGCGAGGACTTAACTATGGCTACACCTTC.

The rearrangement uses TRBV6-5 and TRBJ2-7, with D tentatively TRBD2 (6 bases). CDR1 MNHEY and CDR2 SVGAGI come from the germline V gene. The ends were cut back, 0 bases at V and 3 bases at J, with 18 bases in the middle. CDR3 length: 17 amino acids. The CDR3 DNA is TGTGCCAGCAGTTACTCAACCCCTGGGGGGTTCGGCTACGAGCAGTACTTC. Residues: CASSYSTPGGFGYEQYF.

This clonotype was detected only a few times. The V and J genes are TRBV5-1 and TRBJ2-7; 10 positions match TRBD1. CDR3 length: 15 amino acids. V lost 4 bases to trimming and J lost 0 bases; unmatched junction nucleotides: 4. Germline V CDR1 and CDR2: SGHRS, YFSETQ. Written as DNA, the CDR3 is TGCGCCAGCAGCAAGGACAGGGGGAACTCCTACGAGCAGTACTTC. This encodes CASSKDRGNSYEQYF. The whole variable domain, filled in from reference TRBV5-1 and TRBJ2-7, reads KAGVTQTPRYLIKTRGQQVTLSCSPISGHRSVSWYQQTPGQGLQFLFEYFSETQRNKGNFPGRFSGRQFSNSRSEMNVSTLELGDSALYLCASSKDRGNSYEQYFGPGTRLTVT.

This clonotype was recorded a few times. This rearrangement joins TRBV20-1 to TRBJ1-2; 8 nucleotides align to TRBD1. V trimming: 6 bases; J trimming: 3 bases; junction bases outside the gene matches: 12. This CDR3 region has 15 residues. CDR1 DFQATT and CDR2 SNEGSKA come from the germline V gene (reference sequence). CDR3 in amino acids: CSASLAGQGHYGYTF. In DNA form, the CDR3 reads TGCAGTGCCTCCTTGGCAGGACAGGGTCACTATGGCTACACCTTC.

This chain uses TRBV7-9 with TRBJ2-7; TRBD1 might be the D (6 bases). The length of the CDR3 is 14 residues. V lost 5 bases to trimming and J lost 6 bases, with 17 bases between them. In germline, CDR1 is SEHNR, CDR2 FQNEAQ (reference sequence). CDR3 sequence: CASSHRQVPSEQYF. CDR3 nucleotide sequence: TGTGCCAGCAGCCACCGACAGGTTCCTAGCGAGCAGTACTTC.